The rows below give T cell receptor beta chains drawn from one sample of a study of tumor-infiltrating lymphocytes in localized non-small cell lung cancer. Produced via immunoSEQ multiplex PCR; TCRdb's table is partial and in-frame only. The profile covers about 21,000 clones, with roughly 80% appearing a single time and about 3% taken by the ten largest. Sequencing was done on a sample of lung tumor tissue. Every receptor here comes from a human donor with non-small cell lung cancer. CDR3s include the opening cysteine and the closing phenylalanine or tryptophan. A D gene is named only where the DNA matches it firmly. Part of the rows lack a size; the others show once, few, many or a class for expanded clones.

j_gene: TRBJ1-3
v_gene: TRBV27
abundance: -
d_gene: -
CDR3aa: CASSLSFGGNTIYF
CDR3nt: TGTGCCAGCAGTTTATCGTTCGGGGGGAACACCATATATTTT

j_gene: TRBJ1-1
v_gene: TRBV2
abundance: -
d_gene: -
CDR3aa: CASSPQENTEAFF
CDR3nt: TGTGCCAGCAGTCCGCAAGAGAACACTGAAGCTTTCTTT

j_gene: TRBJ1-2
v_gene: TRBV10-3
abundance: once
d_gene: -
CDR3aa: CAISDSVTGSYTF
CDR3nt: TGTGCCATCAGTGATTCAGTGACTGGTAGCTACACCTTC

j_gene: TRBJ2-5
v_gene: TRBV29-1
abundance: -
d_gene: TRBD2
CDR3aa: CSVGGLAGTGTQYF
CDR3nt: TGCAGCGTAGGGGGACTAGCCGGAACGGGGACCCAGTACTTC

j_gene: TRBJ1-1
v_gene: TRBV5-1
abundance: few
d_gene: -
CDR3aa: CASSPGGARNTEAFF
CDR3nt: TGCGCCAGCAGCCCTGGGGGGGCGAGGAACACTGAAGCTTTCTTT

j_gene: TRBJ2-7
v_gene: TRBV4-1
abundance: -
d_gene: TRBD2
CDR3aa: CASSHGLVYEQYF
CDR3nt: TGCGCCAGCAGCCACGGACTAGTCTACGAGCAGTACTTC

j_gene: TRBJ1-2
v_gene: TRBV28
abundance: -
d_gene: TRBD1
CDR3aa: CASSSVTGPTYGYTF
CDR3nt: TGTGCCAGCAGTTCGGTGACAGGGCCTACCTATGGCTACACCTTC

j_gene: TRBJ1-2
v_gene: TRBV5-1
abundance: few
d_gene: -
CDR3aa: CASSPGGTGGYTF
CDR3nt: TGCGCCAGCAGCCCGGGGGGTACCGGTGGCTACACCTTC

j_gene: TRBJ1-1
v_gene: TRBV2
abundance: -
d_gene: -
CDR3aa: CASSGSGKNEAFF
CDR3nt: TGTGCCAGCAGCGGATCAGGAAAGAATGAAGCTTTCTTT

j_gene: TRBJ1-5
v_gene: TRBV18
abundance: -
d_gene: -
CDR3aa: CASARDENQPQHF
CDR3nt: TGTGCCAGCGCAAGAGACGAAAATCAGCCCCAGCATTTT

j_gene: TRBJ2-5
v_gene: TRBV7-8
abundance: -
d_gene: TRBD2
CDR3aa: CASSPRLAGTQETQYF
CDR3nt: TGTGCCAGCAGCCCTAGACTAGCGGGCACCCAAGAGACCCAGTACTTC

j_gene: TRBJ2-5
v_gene: TRBV6-5
abundance: -
d_gene: TRBD2
CDR3aa: CASSSGGETQYF
CDR3nt: TGTGCCAGCAGTTCCGGGGGGGAGACCCAGTACTTC

j_gene: TRBJ1-1
v_gene: TRBV7-2
abundance: -
d_gene: TRBD1
CDR3aa: CASSPQDRGGTEAFF
CDR3nt: TGTGCCAGCAGCCCGCAGGACAGGGGGGGCACTGAAGCTTTCTTT

j_gene: TRBJ1-3
v_gene: TRBV5-6
abundance: -
d_gene: -
CDR3aa: CAPGTGSGNTIYF
CDR3nt: TGTGCCCCCGGGACGGGCTCTGGAAACACCATATATTTT

j_gene: TRBJ1-5
v_gene: TRBV30
abundance: -
d_gene: -
CDR3aa: CAWGDRPNQPQHF
CDR3nt: TGTGCCTGGGGAGACAGACCTAATCAGCCCCAGCATTTT

j_gene: TRBJ1-2
v_gene: TRBV30
abundance: -
d_gene: -
CDR3aa: CAWSQGQANYGYTF
CDR3nt: TGTGCCTGGAGTCAAGGACAAGCTAACTATGGCTACACCTTC

j_gene: TRBJ2-7
v_gene: TRBV5-1
abundance: -
d_gene: TRBD1
CDR3aa: CASSLVQGALQEQYF
CDR3nt: TGCGCCAGCAGCTTGGTCCAGGGGGCGCTTCAGGAGCAGTACTTC